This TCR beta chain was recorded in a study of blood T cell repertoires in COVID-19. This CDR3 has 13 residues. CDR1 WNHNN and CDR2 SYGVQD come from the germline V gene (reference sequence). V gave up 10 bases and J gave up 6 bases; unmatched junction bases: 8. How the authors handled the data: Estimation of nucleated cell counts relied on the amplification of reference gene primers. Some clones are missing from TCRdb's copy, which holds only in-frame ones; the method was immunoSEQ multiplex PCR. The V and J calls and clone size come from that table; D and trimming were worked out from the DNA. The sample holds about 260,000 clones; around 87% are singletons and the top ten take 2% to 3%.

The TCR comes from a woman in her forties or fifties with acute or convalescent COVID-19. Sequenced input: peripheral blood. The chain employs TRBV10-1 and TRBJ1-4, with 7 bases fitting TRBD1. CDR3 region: CAIQTGRDEKLFF. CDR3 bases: TGCGCCATCCAGACAGGGCGGGATGAAAAACTGTTTTTT.